The 15 T cell receptor beta chains given below trace back to one sample, sequenced in a study of early T cells in non-severe SARS-CoV-2 infection. TCRdb passed the 5' RACE reads through MiXCR, listing each CDR3 protein once. In the table there are fewer than 60,000 distinct CDR3 sequences, 9% to 9.5% of which are singletons. The sequencing sample was made of whole blood. These TCRs come from an adult who was a healthcare worker with PCR-confirmed SARS-CoV-2 infection or an uninfected control (not recorded which).

Many counts were recorded for this clonotype. The genes are TRBV9 and TRBJ2-3; D is undetermined. This CDR3 is 14 amino acids long. The germline V gene has CDR1 SGDLS and CDR2 YYNGEE. Trimming stripped 0 bases from V and 5 bases from J, with 10 bases between. The CDR3, as DNA: TGTGCCAGCAGCGTAGAAGGAGTAAAAGATACGCAGTATTTT. It specifies CASSVEGVKDTQYF.

This rearrangement joins TRBV29-1 to TRBJ1-1, with 10 bases fitting TRBD1. CDR3 length: 14 residues. CDR1 is SQVTM and CDR2 is ANQGSEA in the germline V gene. J was trimmed by 4 bases and V by 7 bases; bases with no gene match: 9. In DNA, the CDR3 is TGCAGCGCCGGACCGGGACAGGGGTCCACTGAAGCTTTCTTT. Translated, it gives CSAGPGQGSTEAFF.

In its sample, this clonotype was seen many times. The chain has TRBV24-1 and TRBJ2-7; the D gene is possibly TRBD1 (6 bases). Germline assignment: CDR1 KGHDR and CDR2 SFDVKD. V was shortened by 3 bases and J by 3 bases, with 8 bases between the two germline ends. This CDR3 comprises 13 residues. In DNA, the CDR3 is TGTGCCACCAGTGATGCGGACAGCTACGAGCAGTACTTC. This codes for CATSDADSYEQYF.

As concerns this clonotype: A read error is likely, as this CDR3 ends without the conserved phenylalanine or tryptophan. This sequence joins TRBV20-1 and TRBJ1-2; the D is unclear. The CDR3 has 13 residues. V lost 6 bases and J lost 6, with 17 bases in between. In germline, CDR1 is DFQATT, CDR2 SNEGSKA (reference sequence). The CDR3 spells CSALADNLNGYTY. CDR3 coding DNA: TGCAGTGCGCTGGCAGACAACCTCAATGGCTACACCTAC.

This clonotype was found many times. CDR3 DNA sequence: TGCAGTGCTAGAGATCAGGGGGTGAACACCGGGGAGCTGTTTTTT. Protein sequence: CSARDQGVNTGELFF. This chain uses TRBV20-1 with TRBJ2-2, with 7 bases aligning to TRBD1. Trimming at V came to 0 bases and at J to 1 base, leaving 2 bases not matched to a gene. CDR1 is DFQATT, CDR2 SNEGSKA, per germline (reference sequence). This CDR3 is 15 amino acids long.

This clonotype has a count of ten or more. This chain uses TRBV6-5 with TRBJ2-7, with D tentatively TRBD1 or TRBD2 (5 bases each). This CDR3 has 15 residues. V was trimmed by 3 bases and J by 1 base, leaving 13 bases between them. Germline loops: CDR1 MNHEY, CDR2 SVGAGI. The CDR3 is CASSYYGTGSYEQYF. The CDR3 DNA follows: TGTGCCAGCAGTTATTACGGGACGGGGTCCTACGAGCAGTACTTC.

This clonotype was seen repeatedly, ten times or more. This chain connects TRBV29-1 to TRBJ2-1; D tentatively fits TRBD1 or TRBD2 (7 bases each). Germline CDR1 reads SQVTM; CDR2 reads ANQGSEA. The germline V and J ends were trimmed by 7 bases and 7 bases, with 17 bases remaining between them. The CDR3 runs 13 residues. The CDR3 reads CSGRQGGRNEQFF. The CDR3 region has the DNA TGCAGCGGAAGACAGGGAGGGAGAAATGAGCAGTTCTTC.

This clonotype has a count of ten or more. The rearrangement uses TRBV7-6 and TRBJ2-7, with 11 bases fitting TRBD2. Germline CDR1 is SGHVS and CDR2 is FNYEAQ. V shed 5 bases and J 1 base; nucleotides not matched to a gene: 4. There are 15 residues in the CDR3. CDR3 nucleotides: TGTGCCAGCAGCCCCTTAGCGGGAGGGTCCTACGAGCAGTACTTC. This translates into CASSPLAGGSYEQYF.

This clonotype was counted a few times. The chain employs TRBV25-1 and TRBJ2-3, with 8 nucleotides matching TRBD2. The J segment lost 0 bases and the V segment lost 3 bases, leaving 2 bases of the junction unmatched. Germline V gives CDR1 MGHDK, CDR2 SYGVNS. This CDR3 is 15 amino acids long. CDR3 bases: TGTGCCAGCAGTGATCCTAGCGGGAGCACAGATACGCAGTATTTT. Its translation: CASSDPSGSTDTQYF.

The chain links TRBV6-1 to TRBJ1-4; D is unclear. The CDR3 totals 11 residues. V gave up 2 bases and J gave up 10 bases, with 5 bases separating them. Germline V CDR1 and CDR2: MNHNS, SASEGT. The CDR3 sequence: CASSEMGKLFF. As DNA, the CDR3 is TGTGCCAGCAGTGAAATGGGAAAACTGTTTTTT.

This clonotype showed up many times. V is TRBV3-1 and J is TRBJ2-7, with D maybe TRBD2 (6 bases). The CDR3 covers 15 residues. Germline CDR1 reads LGHDT; CDR2 reads YNNKEL (reference sequence). Trimming removed 6 bases at V and 0 bases at J, with 15 bases between. Written as DNA, the CDR3 is TGTGCCAGCAGACTCGGGACTTCTAGCTCCTACGAGCAGTACTTC. Translated: CASRLGTSSSYEQYF.

This clonotype was picked up many times. In this CDR3 the conserved last residue, phenylalanine or tryptophan, is missing, so a read error is likely. The DNA of the CDR3 is TGTGCCAGCAGCTCGGGACAGGTTCACAGCAATGAGCAGTTCCTC. Its protein is CASSSGQVHSNEQFL. The chain uses TRBV7-6 and TRBJ2-1, with TRBD1 matching over 8 bases. This CDR3 region has 15 residues. Germline V lookup: CDR1 SGHVS, CDR2 FNYEAQ. The J segment lost 6 bases and the V segment lost 4 bases, leaving 8 bases of the junction unmatched.

The chain recombines TRBV5-1 with TRBJ2-6; no definite D call. The V end lost 4 bases, the J end lost 0 bases, and 5 bases lay between the germline ends. Per the germline V gene, CDR1 is SGHRS and CDR2 is YFSETQ. The CDR3 has 14 residues. The CDR3 sequence: CASSQDSGANVLTF. The CDR3 DNA sequence: TGCGCCAGCAGCCAAGACTCTGGGGCCAACGTCCTGACTTTC.

This clonotype has just a few counts. The rearrangement joins TRBV3-1 to TRBJ2-1; the D is unclear. Trimming removed 0 bases from V and 13 bases from J, with 1 base in between. The CDR3 covers 9 residues. Germline CDR1 and CDR2: LGHDT and YNNKEL (reference sequence). This CDR3 reads CASSQEQFF. In DNA form, the CDR3 reads TGTGCCAGCAGCCAAGAACAGTTCTTC.

This sequence joins TRBV12-3 or TRBV12-4 and TRBJ1-2; D is possibly TRBD1 (6 bases). Trimming shortened V by 4 bases and J by 5 bases, and 8 bases separated the two germline ends. This CDR3 contains 12 residues. In DNA form, the CDR3 reads TGTGCCAGCAGTTGGGACACTTATGGCTACACCTTC. It specifies CASSWDTYGYTF.